A selection of T cell receptor beta chains follows, all from one sample in a study of blood T cell repertoires in COVID-19. Measured with immunoSEQ multiplex PCR; TCRdb has only the in-frame clones, and not every one. There are a few hundred thousand clones in the sample; around 89% occur only once, and around 4% lies in the top ten. The material sequenced was PBMCs or T cells enriched from blood (not recorded which). The source of these receptors is a woman under 40 who had recovered from COVID-19. Both conserved end residues are part of each CDR3. Each record gives: V gene, CDR3 length, clone size, D gene, J gene, CDR3 DNA, CDR3 protein. The D gene is left open where the match is weak. Where a row states a size, it is once, few, many or the class of an expanded clone; other rows omit it.

TRBV18	13	NA	NA	TRBJ2-3	TGTGCCAGCTCACCAAACAGGGCGGATACGCAGTATTTT	CASSPNRADTQYF
TRBV30	17	NA	TRBD2	TRBJ2-3	TGTGCCTGGAGTCCGACTTTGGGACTAGCGGGAGGGGATACGCAGTATTTT	CAWSPTLGLAGGDTQYF
TRBV3-1/TRBV3-2	14	NA	NA	TRBJ1-6	TGTGCCAGCAGCCAAGTTGAGGGTAATTCACCCCTCCACTTT	CASSQVEGNSPLHF
TRBV7-9	16	NA	NA	TRBJ2-3	TGTGCCAGCAGCTTAGGGGCCACTGCTAGCACAGATACGCAGTATTTT	CASSLGATASTDTQYF
TRBV19	17	NA	NA	TRBJ2-7	TGTGCCAGTAGTAGGAGTAAGACCTACCACCTTTCATACGAGCAGTACTTC	CASSRSKTYHLSYEQYF
TRBV6-2/TRBV6-3	15	NA	TRBD1	TRBJ1-2	TGTGCCAGCAGTTACGGGACAGGACCTAACTATGGCTACACCTTC	CASSYGTGPNYGYTF
TRBV7-3	14	once	NA	TRBJ1-1	TGTGCCAGCAGCTTAACCAGGGAGAACACTGAAGCTTTCTTT	CASSLTRENTEAFF
TRBV9	15	NA	NA	TRBJ2-7	TGTGCCAGCAGCCAACGGGCAGCGGGCCGGGGCGAGCAGTACTTC	CASSQRAAGRGEQYF
TRBV28	14	NA	NA	TRBJ2-2	TGTGCCAGCAGTTCGACGTGGGGGCCCGGGGAGCTGTTTTTT	CASSSTWGPGELFF
TRBV3-1/TRBV3-2	13	NA	TRBD1	TRBJ1-2	TGTGCCAGCAGCTACGACAGGGGAGGCGGCTACACCTTC	CASSYDRGGGYTF
TRBV28	15	NA	TRBD1	TRBJ2-2	TGTGCCAGCAGTTTAGCCGGGACAGCGACCGGGGAGCTGTTTTTT	CASSLAGTATGELFF
TRBV7-2	15	NA	TRBD2	TRBJ2-3	TGTGCCAGCAGCTGGGGGGGGGAGATAGGAGATACGCAGTATTTT	CASSWGGEIGDTQYF
TRBV29-1	15	NA	NA	TRBJ2-5	TGCAGCGTCAAACTCCCACGGGTCGGCCAAGAGACCCAGTACTTC	CSVKLPRVGQETQYF
TRBV29-1	14	NA	TRBD1	TRBJ1-4	TGCAGCGTTGAGGACAGGGGGTATCGTGAAAAACTGTTTTTT	CSVEDRGYREKLFF
TRBV27	14	NA	NA	TRBJ1-2	TGTGCCAGCAGCCTCGGGGAGGTTGGCTATGGCTACACCTTC	CASSLGEVGYGYTF
TRBV5-5	15	NA	NA	TRBJ1-4	TGTGCCAGCAGCTTGGAGGCCAGGGGCGATGAAAAACTGTTTTTT	CASSLEARGDEKLFF
TRBV7-3	16	NA	TRBD2	TRBJ2-3	TGTGCCAGCAGCTTAGACGGCGGGAGATCCCCAGATACGCAGTATTTT	CASSLDGGRSPDTQYF
TRBV7-2	13	once	NA	TRBJ1-5	TGTGCCAGCAGCTTAGATTCGGGGTCGCCCCAGCATTTT	CASSLDSGSPQHF
TRBV15	16	NA	TRBD1	TRBJ1-2	TGTGCCACCAGCAGAGATCGCAGGACAGGGACCTATGGCTACACCTTC	CATSRDRRTGTYGYTF
TRBV5-1	14	NA	TRBD1	TRBJ1-1	TGCGCCAGCAGCTTGTTTCCCAGGGGGCCTGAAGCTTTCTTT	CASSLFPRGPEAFF
TRBV4-3	15	NA	NA	TRBJ2-6	TGCGCCAGCAGCCAGAGAAGCTCTGGGGCCAACGTCCTGACTTTC	CASSQRSSGANVLTF
TRBV18	16	NA	NA	TRBJ1-1	TGTGCCAGCTCACCACGGGGGGACGCGGGGAACACTGAAGCTTTCTTT	CASSPRGDAGNTEAFF
TRBV12-3/TRBV12-4	12	few	NA	TRBJ1-4	TGTGCCAGCAGCCGCCAGGGGGAAAAACTGTTTTTT	CASSRQGEKLFF
TRBV27	13	NA	NA	TRBJ2-3	TGTGCCAGCAGGTCAACCTACTTAGATACGCAGTATTTT	CASRSTYLDTQYF
TRBV12-3/TRBV12-4	13	NA	TRBD2	TRBJ2-7	TGTGCCAGCTCGTTCCGGGACTATCAGGAGCAGTACTTC	CASSFRDYQEQYF
TRBV5-8	14	once	NA	TRBJ1-1	TGTGCCAGCAGCTTGGGACAGATGAACACTGAAGCTTTCTTT	CASSLGQMNTEAFF
TRBV6-4	14	NA	NA	TRBJ1-5	TGTGCCAGCAGTGCCACAGGAGGCAATCAGCCCCAGCATTTT	CASSATGGNQPQHF
TRBV7-9	15	NA	NA	TRBJ1-2	TGTGCCAGCAGCTTACCCCTAACAAGCGGCTATGGCTACACCTTC	CASSLPLTSGYGYTF
TRBV27	13	NA	NA	TRBJ1-5	TGTGCCAGCGCAGACAGTCCCAATCAGCCCCAGCATTTT	CASADSPNQPQHF
TRBV19	15	NA	TRBD1	TRBJ2-1	TGTGCCAGTAGTAAGGGACAGTCCTACTACAATGAGCAGTTCTTC	CASSKGQSYYNEQFF
TRBV4-1	14	NA	NA	TRBJ1-1	TGCGCCAGCAGCCAATTCTCTCGAGAGATTGAAGCTTTCTTT	CASSQFSREIEAFF
TRBV28	12	NA	NA	TRBJ1-2	TGTGCCAGCATCGGAGGTTCCCTTGGCTACACCTTC	CASIGGSLGYTF
TRBV7-2	15	NA	NA	TRBJ2-7	TGTGCCAGCAGCTTAGACCGTATACGCAGGCACGAGCAGTACTTC	CASSLDRIRRHEQYF
TRBV4-1	17	once	TRBD2	TRBJ2-3	TGCGCCAGCAGCCAGCCCCTAGCGGGAAGAGAGACAGATACGCAGTATTTT	CASSQPLAGRETDTQYF
TRBV10-3	15	NA	TRBD2	TRBJ2-1	TGTGCCATCAGTGAGATAGCGGGAGAGGGAAATGAGCAGTTCTTC	CAISEIAGEGNEQFF
TRBV30	13	NA	NA	TRBJ1-5	TGTGCCTGTGTGCAGGGTCGCAATCAGCCCCAGCATTTT	CACVQGRNQPQHF
TRBV20-1	17	NA	TRBD2	TRBJ2-3	TGCAGTGCTAGTCATCGAGGACGGGGGGTTAGCACAGATACGCAGTATTTT	CSASHRGRGVSTDTQYF
TRBV11-1	16	NA	TRBD2	TRBJ2-1	TGTGCCAGCAGTCCCTCTAGCGGTGGGCTGGTATTGGAGCAGTTCTTC	CASSPSSGGLVLEQFF
TRBV6-2/TRBV6-3	15	NA	TRBD2	TRBJ2-3	TGTGCCAGCAGACCTTCTAGCGGGAGAGTTTATACGCAGTATTTT	CASRPSSGRVYTQYF
TRBV18	16	NA	NA	TRBJ2-2	TGTGCCAGCTCACCACGAGGGACACCGAACACCGGGGAGCTGTTTTTT	CASSPRGTPNTGELFF
TRBV3-1/TRBV3-2	14	NA	TRBD1	TRBJ1-2	TGTGCCAGCAGCCACGAAGACAGGGGTTCTGGCTACACCTTC	CASSHEDRGSGYTF
TRBV10-3	16	NA	TRBD2	TRBJ2-2	TGTGCCATCAGACCCGGGACTAGCGGGAACACCGGGGAGCTGTTTTTT	CAIRPGTSGNTGELFF
TRBV12-3/TRBV12-4	13	NA	TRBD2	TRBJ2-1	TGTGCCAGCACGGTCAGCGGGAGGAATGAGCAGTTCTTC	CASTVSGRNEQFF
TRBV5-8	14	NA	TRBD1	TRBJ2-1	TGTGCCAGCAGCCGTCATTACAGGGGCAATGAGCAGTTCTTC	CASSRHYRGNEQFF
TRBV5-6	16	NA	NA	TRBJ1-6	TGTGCCAGCAGCTTGGCTTCAGGGACCTATAATTCACCCCTCCACTTT	CASSLASGTYNSPLHF
TRBV7-3	15	NA	TRBD1	TRBJ2-5	TGTGCCAGCAGCCGAACCGGGACAGTCCAAGAGACCCAGTACTTC	CASSRTGTVQETQYF
TRBV5-6	12	NA	NA	TRBJ1-1	TGTGCCAGCAGCTTGTTTCGCACTGAAGCTTTCTTT	CASSLFRTEAFF
TRBV14	15	few	NA	TRBJ1-1	TGTGCCAGCAGCCAAGCCGAGGGCCCTCAGAATGAAGCTTTCTTT	CASSQAEGPQNEAFF
TRBV28	15	NA	TRBD1	TRBJ1-5	TGTGCCAGCAGATTCCCGGGACAGAGCAATCAGCCCCAGCATTTT	CASRFPGQSNQPQHF
TRBV7-2	15	NA	NA	TRBJ1-5	TGTGCCAGTTCGGCTGCAGGGGTGAGCAATCAGCCCCAGCATTTT	CASSAAGVSNQPQHF
TRBV30	14	NA	NA	TRBJ2-1	TGTGCCTGGAGTGTAACCTCTCAGGGGACTGAGCAGTTCTTC	CAWSVTSQGTEQFF
TRBV4-2	17	NA	TRBD2	TRBJ2-7	TGTGCCAGCAGCCAAGAAGGTAGCGGGAGGGTCCCATACGAGCAGTACTTC	CASSQEGSGRVPYEQYF
TRBV19	14	NA	NA	TRBJ1-1	TGTGCCAGTACCCTGGGGGCTTTGAACACTGAAGCTTTCTTT	CASTLGALNTEAFF